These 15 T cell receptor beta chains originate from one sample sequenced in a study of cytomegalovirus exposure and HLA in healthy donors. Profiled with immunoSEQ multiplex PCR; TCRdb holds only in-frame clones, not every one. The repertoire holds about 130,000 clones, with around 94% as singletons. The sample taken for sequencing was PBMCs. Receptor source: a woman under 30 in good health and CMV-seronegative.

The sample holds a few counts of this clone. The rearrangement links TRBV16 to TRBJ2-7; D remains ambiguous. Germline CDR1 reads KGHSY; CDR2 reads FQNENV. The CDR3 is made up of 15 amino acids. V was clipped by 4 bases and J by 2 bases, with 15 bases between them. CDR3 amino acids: CASSPSHGYTYEQYF. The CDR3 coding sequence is TGTGCCAGCAGCCCTTCTCACGGGTATACCTACGAGCAGTACTTC.

The CDR3: CASSIRGGETQYF. The CDR3 DNA is TGTGCCAGCAGTATACGGGGGGGGGAGACCCAGTACTTC. The chain combines TRBV6-1 with TRBJ2-5; 8 bases match TRBD2. The trim removed 5 bases at V and 5 bases at J, leaving 4 bases unmatched. Germline V gene sequence: CDR1 MNHNS, CDR2 SASEGT. The CDR3 extends over 13 amino acids.

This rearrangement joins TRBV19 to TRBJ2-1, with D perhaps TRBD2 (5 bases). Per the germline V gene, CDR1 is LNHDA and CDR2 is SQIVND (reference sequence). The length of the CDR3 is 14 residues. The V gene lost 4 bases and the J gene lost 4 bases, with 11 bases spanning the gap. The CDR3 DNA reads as TGTGCCAGTAGTACGAATAGCGTATACAATGAGCAGTTCTTC. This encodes CASSTNSVYNEQFF.

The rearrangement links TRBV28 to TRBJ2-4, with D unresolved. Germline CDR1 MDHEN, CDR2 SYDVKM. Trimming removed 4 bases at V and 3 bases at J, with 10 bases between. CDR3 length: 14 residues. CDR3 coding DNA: TGTGCCAGCAGTTCGCGTAGAGGCAAAAACATTCAGTACTTC. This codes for CASSSRRGKNIQYF. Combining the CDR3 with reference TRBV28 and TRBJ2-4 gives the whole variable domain DVKVTQSSRYLVKRTGEKVFLECVQDMDHENMFWYRQDPGLGLRLIYFSYDVKMKEKGDIPEGYSVSREKKERFSLILESASTNQTSMYLCASSSRRGKNIQYFGAGTRLSVL.

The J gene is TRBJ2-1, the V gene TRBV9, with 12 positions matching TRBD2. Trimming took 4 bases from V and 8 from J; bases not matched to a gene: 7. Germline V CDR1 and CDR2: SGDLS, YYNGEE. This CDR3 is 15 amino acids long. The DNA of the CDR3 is TGTGCCAGCAGCCCGGCTAGCGGGGGGGCCTATGAGCAGTTCTTC. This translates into CASSPASGGAYEQFF.

The CDR3: CASSLLTGELFF. Here the CDR3 DNA reads TGTGCCAGTTCTCTTCTTACCGGGGAGCTGTTTTTT. The chain uses TRBV6-5 and TRBJ2-2; D remains ambiguous. Trimming shortened V by 9 bases and J by 5 bases, and 10 bases separated the two germline ends. The CDR3 runs 12 residues. The germline V gene encodes CDR1 MNHEY and CDR2 SVGAGI.

The CDR3 here is CAWEQGTYGYTF. The CDR3 coding sequence is TGTGCCTGGGAACAGGGGACCTATGGCTACACCTTC. J is TRBJ1-2 and V is TRBV30; 7 bases match TRBD1. This CDR3 region has 12 residues. The germline CDR1 and CDR2 sequences are GTSNPN and SVGIG (reference sequence). Trimming took 5 bases from V and 4 from J; bases not matched to a gene: 4.

DNA for the CDR3: TGTGCCAGCAGCATTCCTAGCGGGGGGGCCATGGGATACGAGCAGTACTTC. It specifies CASSIPSGGAMGYEQYF. The chain recombines TRBV7-2 with TRBJ2-7; 12 nucleotides match TRBD2. Germline V lookup: CDR1 SGHTA, CDR2 FQGNSA. This CDR3 spans 17 amino acids. The V and J ends lost 5 bases and 4 bases, in that order; junction bases with no gene match: 12.

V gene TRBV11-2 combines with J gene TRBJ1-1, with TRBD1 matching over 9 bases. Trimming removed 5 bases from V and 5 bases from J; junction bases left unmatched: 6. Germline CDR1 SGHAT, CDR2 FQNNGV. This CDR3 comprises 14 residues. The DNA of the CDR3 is TGTGCCAGCAGCGTAACAGGGGGCTCAACTGAAGCTTTCTTT. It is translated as CASSVTGGSTEAFF.

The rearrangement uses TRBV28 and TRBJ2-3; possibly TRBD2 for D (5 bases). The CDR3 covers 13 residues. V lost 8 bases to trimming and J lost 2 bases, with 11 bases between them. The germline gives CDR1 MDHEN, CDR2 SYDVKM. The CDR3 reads CASFRRTTDTQYF. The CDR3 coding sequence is TGTGCCAGCTTCAGGAGGACCACAGATACGCAGTATTTT.

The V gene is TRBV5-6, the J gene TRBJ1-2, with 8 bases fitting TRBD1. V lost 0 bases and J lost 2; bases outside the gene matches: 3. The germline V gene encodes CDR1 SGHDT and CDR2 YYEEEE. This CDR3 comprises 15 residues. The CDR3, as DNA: TGTGCCAGCAGCTTGGAGGGACAGGAGAACTATGGCTACACCTTC. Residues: CASSLEGQENYGYTF.

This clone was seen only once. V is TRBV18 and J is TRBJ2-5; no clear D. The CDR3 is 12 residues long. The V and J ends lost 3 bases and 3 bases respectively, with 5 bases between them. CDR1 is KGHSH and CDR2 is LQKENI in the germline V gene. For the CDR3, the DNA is TGTGCCAGCTCACCGAGGAAAGAGACCCAGTACTTC. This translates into CASSPRKETQYF.

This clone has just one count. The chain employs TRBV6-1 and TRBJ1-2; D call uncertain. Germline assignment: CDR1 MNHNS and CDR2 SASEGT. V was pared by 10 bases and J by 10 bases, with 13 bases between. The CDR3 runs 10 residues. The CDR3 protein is CATSEADYTF. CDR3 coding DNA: TGTGCCACCTCGGAGGCTGACTACACCTTC.

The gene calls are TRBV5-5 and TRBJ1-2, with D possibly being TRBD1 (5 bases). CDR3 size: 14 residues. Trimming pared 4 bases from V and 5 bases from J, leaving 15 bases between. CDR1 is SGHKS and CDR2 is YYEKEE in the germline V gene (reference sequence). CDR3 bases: TGTGCCAGCAGCCCCCAGGGATTGGAATATGGCTACACCTTC. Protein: CASSPQGLEYGYTF.

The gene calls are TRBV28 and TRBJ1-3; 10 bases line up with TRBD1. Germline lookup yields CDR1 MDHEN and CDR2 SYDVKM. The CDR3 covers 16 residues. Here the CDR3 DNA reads TGTGCGTCCGGGACAGGGGTTTTAGTAGGAGGAAACACCATATATTTT. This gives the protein CASGTGVLVGGNTIYF.